A single sample is the source of the 27 T cell receptor beta chains below, sequenced in a study of blood T cell repertoires in COVID-19. The method was immunoSEQ multiplex PCR; TCRdb's version includes in-frame clones alone and lacks a portion of them. Among roughly 24,000 clones listed, 88% were seen once. Input material: peripheral blood. The receptors were gathered from a man aged 70 or older in a cohort sampled during active COVID-19.

This clone was observed once. This chain joins TRBV23-1 and TRBJ2-3; 14 bases map to TRBD2. TRBV23-1 has ORF status, its function being uncertain. Losses at the gene ends were 0 bases for V and 0 bases for J; bases not matched to a gene: 17. The CDR3 totals 23 residues. DNA of the CDR3: TGCGCCAGCAGTCAATCTAAATTCCGACTAGCGGGAGGGCCTTTCTCTAGCACAGATACGCAGTATTTT. Translated, it gives CASSQSKFRLAGGPFSSTDTQYF.

The rearrangement joins TRBV6-5 to TRBJ2-7; D gene unclear. Looked up from germline, CDR1 is MNHEY and CDR2 is SVGAGI. The CDR3 is made up of 12 amino acids. V dropped 7 bases and J dropped 3 bases, with 10 bases sitting between them. The CDR3 DNA reads TGTGCCAGCAAGCCCCGGTACTACGAGCAGTACTTC. Residues: CASKPRYYEQYF.

V usage is TRBV29-1 and J usage is TRBJ2-5, with 13 nucleotides matching TRBD2. The CDR3 runs to 15 residues. The V gene end was trimmed by 1 base and the J gene end by 3 bases; junction bases not matched to a gene: 2. Per the germline V gene, CDR1 is SQVTM and CDR2 is ANQGSEA. The CDR3 protein is CSVEGLAGGEETQYF. CDR3 nucleotides: TGCAGCGTTGAAGGACTAGCGGGAGGAGAAGAGACCCAGTACTTC.

The chain is built from TRBV18 and TRBJ1-2; no definite D call. V was trimmed by 2 bases and J by 8 bases, leaving 6 bases between them. Germline assignment: CDR1 KGHSH and CDR2 LQKENI. CDR3 length: 11 amino acids. CDR3 in amino acids: CASSPRVGYTF. The DNA of the CDR3 is TGTGCCAGCTCACCAAGAGTAGGCTACACCTTC.

The J gene is TRBJ1-5, the V gene TRBV28; TRBD1 matches 8 bases. V was clipped by 6 bases and J by 5 bases; unmatched bases: 9. Germline V gene lookup returns CDR1 MDHEN and CDR2 SYDVKM. The CDR3 spans 15 residues. The CDR3 loop is CASRGGTGRYQPQHF. DNA for the CDR3: TGTGCCAGCAGGGGGGGGACAGGCCGATATCAGCCCCAGCATTTT.

The gene calls are TRBV28 and TRBJ2-3; 10 bases line up with TRBD1. The CDR3 runs 17 residues. The trim removed 3 bases at V and 4 bases at J, leaving 10 bases unmatched. Germline loops: CDR1 MDHEN, CDR2 SYDVKM. This CDR3 reads CASSFGQGVPRADTQYF. CDR3 coding DNA: TGTGCCAGCAGTTTCGGACAGGGGGTCCCTCGGGCAGATACGCAGTATTTT.

The chain uses TRBV7-2 and TRBJ2-1; 11 bases are shared with TRBD2. J lost 8 bases, V lost 4 bases, and 13 bases had no gene match. The CDR3 covers 17 residues. From germline, CDR1 is SGHTA and CDR2 FQGNSA. The CDR3 coding sequence is TGTGCCAGCAGCTCCCACCGCACTAGCGGGAGAATCCATGAGCAGTTCTTC. Its translation is CASSSHRTSGRIHEQFF.

J is TRBJ1-3 and V is TRBV6-5, with a weak D call TRBD1 (5 bases). Trimming shortened V by 2 bases and J by 0 bases, and 11 bases separated the two germline ends. Germline CDR1 reads MNHEY; CDR2 reads SVGAGI. There are 16 residues in the CDR3. The CDR3 sequence: CASSYDPGNSGNTIYF. The CDR3 nucleotides read TGTGCCAGCAGTTACGATCCAGGGAACTCTGGAAACACCATATATTTT.

This chain links TRBV7-2 with TRBJ2-3, with 9 bases that match TRBD2. This CDR3 spans 16 amino acids. Germline values: CDR1 SGHTA, CDR2 FQGNSA. The trim removed 1 base at V and 6 bases at J, leaving 8 bases unmatched. As DNA, the CDR3 is TGTGCCAGCAGCTTAGGCCCGGGACTAGCTGGGGATACGCAGTATTTT. It yields the protein CASSLGPGLAGDTQYF.

The genes are TRBV5-4 and TRBJ2-2; 10 nucleotides agree with TRBD2. This CDR3 contains 18 residues. Germline CDR1 and CDR2: SGHNT and YYREEE (reference sequence). Unmatched junction bases numbered 9, after V lost 0 bases and J lost 4 bases. CDR3 in amino acids: CASSLDPSGSMGTGELFF. CDR3 nucleotides: TGTGCCAGCAGCTTGGATCCTAGCGGGAGTATGGGCACCGGGGAGCTGTTTTTT.

The J gene is TRBJ2-7, the V gene TRBV6-6; TRBD1 might be the D (5 bases). From germline, CDR1 is MNHNY and CDR2 SVGAGI (reference sequence). The CDR3 is made up of 15 amino acids. Trimming took off 6 bases at V and 4 bases at J, with 19 bases between the two ends. CDR3 DNA: TGTGCCAGCAGGCACGAAGACACAGGTGGATACGAGCAGTACTTC. As protein: CASRHEDTGGYEQYF.

CDR3 sequence reads: CASGQGAKDTQYF. CDR3 in DNA: TGTGCCAGCGGACAGGGGGCTAAAGATACGCAGTATTTT. V and J are TRBV11-2 and TRBJ2-3; 11 bases agree with TRBD1. Per germline, CDR1 SGHAT and CDR2 FQNNGV. This CDR3 has 13 amino acids. Germline trimming cut 8 bases from V and 5 bases from J; bases unmatched to any gene: 3.

This clone was seen only a few times. The chain employs TRBV18 and TRBJ2-7; D unclear. V was trimmed by 3 bases and J by 0 bases, leaving 12 bases between them. Germline CDR1 reads KGHSH; CDR2 reads LQKENI. The CDR3 runs 15 residues. Here the CDR3 DNA reads TGTGCCAGCTCACCGCAGCAGGCCAGCTCCTACGAGCAGTACTTC. Protein: CASSPQQASSYEQYF. Full variable domain (rest looked up from reference TRBV18 and TRBJ2-7): NAGVMQNPRHLVRRRGQEARLRCSPMKGHSHVYWYRQLPEEGLKFMVYLQKENIIDESGMPKERFSAEFPKEGPSILRIQQVVRGDSAAYFCASSPQQASSYEQYFGPGTRLTVT.

The gene calls are TRBV15 and TRBJ2-5, with D possibly being TRBD1 (7 bases). Germline CDR1 and CDR2: LNHNV and YYDKDF (reference sequence). The CDR3 runs to 16 residues. V was pared by 5 bases and J by 2 bases, with 18 bases between. CDR3 coding DNA: TGTGCCACCAGCTGGGGGGACAGTACAAATCAAGAGACCCAGTACTTC. Its protein is CATSWGDSTNQETQYF.

This chain joins TRBV5-4 and TRBJ1-2; D not certain. V shed 0 bases and J shed 3 bases, with 9 bases lying between them. This CDR3 is 14 amino acids long. The germline CDR1 and CDR2 sequences are SGHNT and YYREEE (reference sequence). The CDR3 nucleotides are TGTGCCAGCAGCTTGGGAGGTGGATACTATGGCTACACCTTC. It specifies CASSLGGGYYGYTF.

This rearrangement joins TRBV7-9 to TRBJ1-2, with D tentatively TRBD1 (5 bases). Germline lookup yields CDR1 SEHNR and CDR2 FQNEAQ (reference sequence). The CDR3 runs to 11 residues. V was trimmed by 3 bases and J by 11 bases, leaving 10 bases between them. The CDR3 nucleotides read TGTGCCAGCAGCTTTCAGGGAGGTTACACCTTC. Amino acids: CASSFQGGYTF.

This rearrangement joins TRBV24-1 to TRBJ1-1; no reliable D call. CDR1 and CDR2 (germline): KGHDR, SFDVKD. V lost 9 bases and J 11 bases, leaving 9 bases between the germline ends. The CDR3 spans 9 residues. The CDR3 protein is CATGLWAFF. CDR3 bases: TGTGCCACCGGGCTCTGGGCTTTCTTT.

In this sample, this clone turned up a few times. CDR3 in amino acids: CASSGYSLGTEAFF. CDR3 nucleotide sequence: TGTGCCAGCAGTGGTTACAGCTTGGGCACTGAAGCTTTCTTT. The chain has TRBV2 and TRBJ1-1; no clear D. V lost 4 bases, J lost 4 bases, and 13 bases lay in between. From germline, CDR1 is SNHLY and CDR2 FYNNEI. This CDR3 contains 14 residues.

The V and J genes are TRBV24-1 and TRBJ2-1; 8 positions agree with TRBD2. CDR3 length: 15 amino acids. V lost 3 bases, J lost 5 bases, and 5 bases stayed unmatched. In germline, CDR1 is KGHDR, CDR2 SFDVKD. CDR3 amino acids: CATSDPTSGNNEQFF. The CDR3 nucleotides are TGTGCCACCAGTGATCCCACTAGCGGAAACAATGAGCAGTTCTTC.

The chain has TRBV2 and TRBJ2-1; 8 bases match TRBD2. Trimming at V came to 7 bases and at J to 0 bases, leaving 8 bases not matched to a gene. There are 16 residues in the CDR3. In germline, CDR1 is SNHLY, CDR2 FYNNEI. The CDR3 region has the DNA TGTGCCAGCAAGCGGGAGCGGGCGAGCTCCTACAATGAGCAGTTCTTC. Its translation: CASKRERASSYNEQFF. The variable domain in full, with the rest retrieved from reference TRBV2 and TRBJ2-1, is EPEVTQTPSHQVTQMGQEVILRCVPISNHLYFYWYRQILGQKVEFLVSFYNNEISEKSEIFDDQFSVERPDGSNFTLKIRSTKLEDSAMYFCASKRERASSYNEQFFGPGTRLTVL.

This clone was counted once. Other nucleotide sequences from this sample produce the same CDR3. The chain links TRBV2 to TRBJ1-5, with D possibly being TRBD1 (6 bases). The CDR3 has 13 residues. V lost 6 bases, J lost 1 base, and 7 bases lay in between. CDR1 and CDR2 from the germline V gene are SNHLY and FYNNEI. CDR3 sequence reads: CASRGQSNQPQHF. CDR3 coding DNA: TGTGCCAGCAGAGGACAGAGCAATCAGCCCCAGCATTTT.

This clone was recorded only once. CDR3 protein: CASSSRLAGTYEQYF. The CDR3 bases are TGTGCCAGCAGCTCTCGACTAGCGGGGACCTACGAGCAGTACTTC. This chain joins TRBV11-2 and TRBJ2-7, with 11 positions matching TRBD2. The CDR3 length is 15 residues. In germline, CDR1 is SGHAT, CDR2 FQNNGV. Losses at the gene ends were 4 bases for V and 2 bases for J; bases not matched to a gene: 4.

The chain uses TRBV6-5 and TRBJ2-7; weak D call: TRBD2 (5 bases). With 6 bases removed from V and 10 bases from J, the gap between germline ends came to 13 bases. The V gene's germline CDR1 is MNHEY and CDR2 SVGAGI. This CDR3 comprises 11 residues. For the CDR3, the DNA is TGTGCCAGCAGGGAGGTCGTGGAACAGTACTTC. Translated: CASREVVEQYF.

The rearrangement joins TRBV7-8 to TRBJ2-2, with 7 bases that match TRBD1. V was clipped by 7 bases and J by 4 bases; unmatched bases: 9. Germline assignment: CDR1 SGHVS and CDR2 FQNEAQ. The CDR3 is made up of 15 amino acids. CDR3 amino acids: CASTTRQGATGELFF. The CDR3 DNA follows: TGTGCCAGCACCACTAGACAGGGCGCCACCGGGGAGCTGTTTTTT.

The rearrangement uses TRBV7-2 and TRBJ2-1; 8 bases match TRBD2. After removal of 1 base from V and 2 bases from J, the junction contained 1 base not matched to a gene. CDR1 and CDR2 (germline): SGHTA, FQGNSA. The CDR3 covers 15 residues. CDR3 sequence reads: CASSLVAGTYNEQFF. The CDR3 DNA reads as TGTGCCAGCAGCTTAGTAGCGGGAACCTACAATGAGCAGTTCTTC.

This chain uses TRBV18 with TRBJ2-2, with 12 bases fitting TRBD2. V trimming: 3 bases; J trimming: 5 bases; junction bases outside the gene matches: 7. Germline CDR1 and CDR2: KGHSH and LQKENI. The CDR3 runs 17 residues. The CDR3 DNA follows: TGTGCCAGCTCACCGATGACTAGCGGGAGTCGGACCGGGGAGCTGTTTTTT. It translates to CASSPMTSGSRTGELFF.

The chain links TRBV2 to TRBJ1-1, with 7 positions matching TRBD1. V lost 6 bases and J lost 5; bases outside the gene matches: 6. Germline CDR1 and CDR2: SNHLY and FYNNEI. CDR3 length equals 13 residues. Here the CDR3 reads CASREDRLTEAFF. CDR3 DNA sequence: TGTGCCAGCAGAGAGGACAGGTTGACTGAAGCTTTCTTT.